This TCR beta chain was sequenced in a study of blood T cells in healthy people across ages (dated by TCRdb to about 2015). Background on the whole study: In model experiments, template switching captured about one uniquely barcoded TCR beta cDNA molecule for every two T cells. Age-related changes in TCR beta repertoire diversity were measured in the study by deep sequencing normalized with unique cDNA molecular identifiers. The donors were split into four age groups: young (average 16 years), middle-aged (around 40), aged (approximately 60) and long-lived (approximately 89). To avoid experimental bias, donors of different ages were randomly spread across the sequencing lanes. Using the same blood draw, the study looked at two additional independent replicas of 1 million unique cDNA reads for two donors, one aged 18 to 30 and the other aged 80 or older. Results and caveats for the whole study, not just this receptor: Observed TCR beta diversity per million T cells fell roughly linearly with age, and a significant reduction was already apparent by age around 39. Because the CMV infection status of the donors was unknown, age-related changes in expanded clonotypes may potentially have been confounded. Compared with the aged group, more naive CD4+ T cells, fewer expanded clones and increased TCR diversity were shown by the long-lived group, suggesting age selection. Total diversity estimates from one million sequenced T cells were considered lower bounds and underestimates. The percentage of naive T cells measured by flow cytometry correlated strongly with observed TCR beta diversity. Because profiling used bulk unsorted PBMCs, naive and antigen-experienced compartments could not be compared conclusively.

Worth noting for this clonotype: Its antigen is not yet known. No much larger clonotype is one base removed from it; base qualities were not supplied.

The library came from 5' RACE. Sequencing was performed on an Illumina HiSeq 2500. A second PCR of roughly 7 to 11 cycles was performed with a sample-barcoded 5' primer and a J-beta primer mix. Each TCR beta cDNA molecule received a unique molecular identifier from a template-switch 5' adaptor carrying 12 random nucleotides. Each sample yielded at least 3 million CDR3-containing paired-end reads. The Mint cDNA synthesis kit, primed by a TRBC-specific oligonucleotide, was used to synthesize first-strand cDNA from all RNA. Following uracil-DNA glycosylase treatment, a first 18-cycle PCR with universal primers M1SS and BC2_uni_R was performed on all cDNA. As for the authors' bioinformatics: For normalization, 1 million high-quality reads, each with a distinct molecular identifier, were randomly selected from each sample. Instead of being binned into consensus sequences, reads with shared molecular identifiers were discarded. MiTCR, set to a Q25 quality threshold and the strictest error-elimination algorithm, was used for CDR3 identification, clonotype clustering and error correction. A nonparametric unseen species model using Euler transformation provided a lower-bound estimate of total TCR beta diversity. The public reads were quality trimmed at Q25 with fastp and then assembled into clones with MiXCR by TCRdb, keeping productive beta chains. Rows with one shared CDR3 protein collapse into an entry with the most common genes and DNA. The V and J calls follow TCRdb's processing rather than the paper's. The sample has 1.4 million or so distinct CDR3 sequences on record, approximately 39% of them singletons. Of the sample, about 4% is held by the ten largest clones.

Systemically healthy Caucasian individuals from Russia, some 40 in total and aged roughly 6 to 95 years, were included as donors. Each donor gave 8 to 10 milliliters of peripheral blood, collected into EDTA-treated Vacutainer tubes. PBMCs were isolated by Ficoll-Paque density-gradient centrifugation, with at least 7 million obtained per sample. Total RNA, at least 5 micrograms per sample, was extracted from PBMCs with Trizol reagent. Naive CD45RAhigh/CD27high T cell percentages were measured by flow cytometry on a PBMC aliquot from every donor. The sample comprised blood. The sequence was obtained from a woman younger than 30 in good health.

The DNA sequence is as follows: TGTGCCTGGACCGGGGGTGAGCAGTTCTTC. This gives the protein CAWTGGEQFF. The chain is encoded by TRBV30 joined to TRBJ2-1; TRBD2 is perhaps the D gene, given 6 matching bases. The junction shows trimming of 4 bases on V and 9 bases on J, plus 7 bases between the germline ends. Sequences GTSNPN (CDR1) and SVGIG (CDR2) are obtained from the germline V gene (reference sequence). Inclusive of the bounding cysteine and phenylalanine, the CDR3 is 10 residues long. The DNA shown is the 30-base CDR3, in frame from base 1. The reference TRBV30 and TRBJ2-1 proteins fill in what lies around the CDR3, so the full variable domain reads SQTIHQWPATLVQPVGSPLSLECTVEGTSNPNLYWYRQAAGRGLQLLFYSVGIGQISSEVPQNLSASRPQDRQFILSSKKLLLSDSGFYLCAWTGGEQFFGPGTRLTVL.